This T cell receptor (beta chain) was obtained from a study of shared clonotypes between healthy human individuals. The CDR3 totals 13 residues. V was trimmed by 5 bases and J by 2 bases, leaving 9 bases between them. The germline gives CDR1 LNHDA, CDR2 SQIVND (reference sequence). CD45RO negativity and positive selection for CCR7 defined naive CD8 cells, a population that excluded terminally differentiated effector memory CD45RA+ cells. Data came from immunoSEQ multiplex PCR; TCRdb stores just in-frame clones and leaves some out. The sample lists hundreds of thousands of clones; approximately 96% were seen once.

Source material: naive CD8+ T cells sorted from blood. This receptor was taken from a young man in good health. The rearrangement joins TRBV19 to TRBJ1-2; no definite D call. CDR3 sequence (DNA): TGTGCCAGTAGTCCGGCGAGGAACTATGGCTACACCTTC. It yields the protein CASSPARNYGYTF. Variable domain in full (rest from reference TRBV19 and TRBJ1-2): DGGITQSPKYLFRKEGQNVTLSCEQNLNHDAMYWYRQDPGQGLRLIYYSQIVNDFQKGDIAEGYSVSREKKESFPLTVTSAQKNPTAFYLCASSPARNYGYTFGSGTRLTVV.